The sequence of this T cell receptor (beta chain) was determined in a study of human T cells and chemical hapten exposure. Across the study: DPC 0.01% went on the upper back by patch test, with reading at 6 days.

TCRdb itself ran the RACE reads through MiXCR, one entry per CDR3 protein. Of roughly 360,000 distinct CDR3 sequences listed, 4% to 5.5% are singletons. The time point here: patch test 1, 2 weeks after DPC sensitization. Treatment specified: therapeutic diphenylcyclopropenone sensitization with weekly scalp DPC. Donors were 18 to 70-year-old alopecia patients suitable for DPC. Material: whole blood, obtained in connection with sensitization to the hapten diphenylcyclopropenone (DPC). The receptor's source is a woman between 45 and 65 years old with alopecia areata. Some clones in this sample may be carry-over from other donors' samples.

CDR3 nucleotides: TGTGCCAGCAGCCAAGATCCCACAGGGGGTACAGATACGCAGTATTTT. Protein sequence: CASSQDPTGGTDTQYF. The rearrangement joins TRBV3-1 to TRBJ2-3; 8 nucleotides match TRBD1. V trimming: 0 bases; J trimming: 3 bases; junction bases outside the gene matches: 5. The CDR3 sequence is 16 residues long. Germline CDR1 and CDR2: LGHDT and YNNKEL (reference sequence).